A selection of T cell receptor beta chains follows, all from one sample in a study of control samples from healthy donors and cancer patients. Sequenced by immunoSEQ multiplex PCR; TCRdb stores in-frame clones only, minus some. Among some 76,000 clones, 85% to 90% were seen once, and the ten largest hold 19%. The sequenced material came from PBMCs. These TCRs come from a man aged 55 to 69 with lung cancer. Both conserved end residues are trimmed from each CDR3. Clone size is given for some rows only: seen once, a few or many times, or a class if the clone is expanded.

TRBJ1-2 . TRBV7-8 ASSLGTVSYGYT
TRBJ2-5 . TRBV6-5 ASSYVLADRETQY
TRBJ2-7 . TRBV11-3 ASSHLPTSGGPPSSYEQY
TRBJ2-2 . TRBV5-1 ASSPQPGSGAGELF
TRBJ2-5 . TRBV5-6 ASSETGRETQY
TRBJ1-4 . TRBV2 ASTGTPPEKLF
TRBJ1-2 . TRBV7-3 ASSLGGPPSD
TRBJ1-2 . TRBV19 ASSREGYYGYT
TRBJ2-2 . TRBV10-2 ASKSLPNSPGELF
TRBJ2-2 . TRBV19 ASIREESGELF
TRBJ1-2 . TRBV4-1 ASSQAGGDGYT
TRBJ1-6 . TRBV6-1 ASSVGDRGHSYNSPLH
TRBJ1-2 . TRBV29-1 SVERAGRGYT
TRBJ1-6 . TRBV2 ASADRGGSPLH
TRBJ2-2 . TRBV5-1 ASSLDTGPGELF
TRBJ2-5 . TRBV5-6 ASRLSGARETQY
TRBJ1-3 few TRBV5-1 ASSLAGATGSGNTIY
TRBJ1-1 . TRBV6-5 ASSRDSEAF
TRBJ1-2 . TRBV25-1 ASSIPGDSSGYT
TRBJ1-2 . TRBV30 AWREPGQTNYGYT
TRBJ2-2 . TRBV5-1 ASQFNAGSITGELF
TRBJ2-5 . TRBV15 ATSRDPGSPSRETQY
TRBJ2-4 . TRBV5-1 ASSSMGNIQY
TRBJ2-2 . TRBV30 AWSSGTLAGELF
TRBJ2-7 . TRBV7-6 ASSLEQGASYEQY
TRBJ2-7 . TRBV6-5 ASSYRDGYEQY
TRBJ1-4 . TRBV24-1 ATSDSANEKLF
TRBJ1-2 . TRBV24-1 ATSDSPGVSYGYT
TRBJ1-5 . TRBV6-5 ASVGGASNQPQH
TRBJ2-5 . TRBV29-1 SVVSGLGMTQY
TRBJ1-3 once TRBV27 ASSLGGTRNTIY
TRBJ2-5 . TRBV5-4 ASSTRGSQTQY
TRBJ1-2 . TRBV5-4 ASSAGTGNYGYT
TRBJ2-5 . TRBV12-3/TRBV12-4 ASSGDRETQY
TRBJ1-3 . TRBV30 AFKQGSSGNTIY
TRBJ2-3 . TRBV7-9 ASSADISQADTQY
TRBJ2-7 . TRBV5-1 ASSLVEGFEQY
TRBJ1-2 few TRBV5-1 ASSLPSPWNANYGYT
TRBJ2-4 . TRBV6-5 ASSKRTSDKNIQY
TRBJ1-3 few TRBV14 ASSPGTSFNTIY
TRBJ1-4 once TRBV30 AWGTGEKLF
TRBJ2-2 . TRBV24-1 ATSDTGGAETGELF
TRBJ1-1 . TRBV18 ASSPEGYTEAF
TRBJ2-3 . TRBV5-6 ASSEDRGPLGTDTQY
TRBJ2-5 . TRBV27 ASSLRASGGDQETQY
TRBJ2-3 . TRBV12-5 ASGLEFFTRSTSTDTQY
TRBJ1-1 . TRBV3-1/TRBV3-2 ASSPVGAIGAF
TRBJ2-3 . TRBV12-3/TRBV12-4 ASNPLTDTQY
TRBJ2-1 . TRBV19 ASLPGLAGGLRVNEQF
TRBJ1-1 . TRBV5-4 ASSLGGADTEAF
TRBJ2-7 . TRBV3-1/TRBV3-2 ASSRQGAGEQY
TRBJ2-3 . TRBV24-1 ATSDSGTDTQY
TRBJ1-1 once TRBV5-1 ASSSRGSAEAF
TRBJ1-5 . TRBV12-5 ASESGQGSYQPQH
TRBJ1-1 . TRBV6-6 ASSYPTGGEVTEAF
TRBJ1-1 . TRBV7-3 ASSLTGQAITEAF
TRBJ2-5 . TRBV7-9 ASKGTRVH
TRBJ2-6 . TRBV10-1 ASSETGAASGANVLT
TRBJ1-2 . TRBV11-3 ASSLGAPTDPYGYT